The present entry profiles one T cell receptor (beta chain) with its context. At one end, the junction sequence differs from germline, possibly due to a read error. Use of 60 Vbeta and 13 Jbeta primers characterized the PCR. Produced via immunoSEQ multiplex PCR; TCRdb's table is partial and in-frame only. The top ten hold under 15% of the sample, which has approximately 150,000 clones, roughly 80% seen once. The sample comes from a study of cytomegalovirus exposure and HLA in healthy donors. Germline V lookup: CDR1 GTSNPN, CDR2 SVGIG (reference sequence). The CDR3 is 11 residues long. V and J are TRBV30 and TRBJ2-5; maybe TRBD1 (6 bases). The clonotype was recovered from a woman aged 45 to 65 in good health and CMV-seropositive. Sequencing was performed on PBMCs. The CDR3 nucleotides are TGTGCCTGGGGAGTAGGCCCCCCAGGGGACTTC. Translated, it gives CAWGVGPPGDF.